This T cell receptor (beta chain) was documented in a study of T cell responses to AZD1222 COVID-19 vaccine. Study results and caveats: Donors were chiefly white British, with a greater number of females, and clonal diversity was perhaps underestimated. Among AZD1222 vaccinees, only five to seven were seropositive at baseline. Increased Spike-specific TCR breadth and depth were observed after two AZD1222 doses. Of spike-specific TCRs, nearly half reportedly target regions left unmutated in variants.

The method was immunoSEQ multiplex PCR; TCRdb's version includes in-frame clones alone and lacks a portion of them. The sample shows 150,000 to 200,000 clones, almost 95% of them seen only once. With regard to this clone: Its specificity is not known.

CDR1 is SGDLS, CDR2 YYNGEE, per germline. Trimming shortened V by 2 bases and J by 5 bases, and 12 bases separated the two germline ends. The CDR3 is 14 residues long. This specimen consisted of peripheral blood, obtained on day 0 of AZD1222 vaccination. This chain connects TRBV9 to TRBJ2-3; D is uncertain. The clonotype was recovered from an adult in good health. This CDR3 reads CASSVTLFGDTQYF. In nucleotides, the CDR3 is TGTGCCAGCAGCGTGACTCTCTTCGGAGATACGCAGTATTTT.